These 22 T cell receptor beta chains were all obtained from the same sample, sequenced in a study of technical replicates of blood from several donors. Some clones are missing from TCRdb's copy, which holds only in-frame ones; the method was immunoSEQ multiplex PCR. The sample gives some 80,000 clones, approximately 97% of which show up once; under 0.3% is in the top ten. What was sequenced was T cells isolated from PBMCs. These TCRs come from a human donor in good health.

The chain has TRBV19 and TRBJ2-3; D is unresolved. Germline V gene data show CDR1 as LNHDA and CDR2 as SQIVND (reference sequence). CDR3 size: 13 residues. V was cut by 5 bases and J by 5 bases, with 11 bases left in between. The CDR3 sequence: CASSPGDGDTQYF. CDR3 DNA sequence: TGTGCCAGTAGTCCCGGAGATGGAGATACGCAGTATTTT. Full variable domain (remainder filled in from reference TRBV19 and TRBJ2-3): DGGITQSPKYLFRKEGQNVTLSCEQNLNHDAMYWYRQDPGQGLRLIYYSQIVNDFQKGDIAEGYSVSREKKESFPLTVTSAQKNPTAFYLCASSPGDGDTQYFGPGTRLTVL.

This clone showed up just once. The CDR3 protein is CATQSGTGEKLFF. CDR3 nucleotide sequence: TGTGCCACCCAGTCCGGGACAGGGGAAAAACTGTTTTTT. This chain links TRBV15 with TRBJ1-4, with 9 bases matching TRBD1. Germline values: CDR1 LNHNV, CDR2 YYDKDF (reference sequence). The CDR3 has 13 amino acids. V lost 8 bases to trimming and J lost 8 bases; unmatched junction nucleotides: 6.

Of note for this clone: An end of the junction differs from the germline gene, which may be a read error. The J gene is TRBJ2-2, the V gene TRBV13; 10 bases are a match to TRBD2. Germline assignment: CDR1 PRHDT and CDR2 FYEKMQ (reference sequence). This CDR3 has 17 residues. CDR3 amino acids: CASSSNLSGRNPGELFF. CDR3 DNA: TGTGCCAGCAGCTCAAATCTTAGCGGGAGGAACCCCGGGGAGCTGTTTTTT.

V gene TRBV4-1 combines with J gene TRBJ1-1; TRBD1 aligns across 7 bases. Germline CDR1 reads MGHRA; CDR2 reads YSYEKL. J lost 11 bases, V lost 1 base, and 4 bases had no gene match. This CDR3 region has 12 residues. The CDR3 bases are TGCGCCAGCAGCCAAGGTGGACAGGCCGCTTTCTTT. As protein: CASSQGGQAAFF.

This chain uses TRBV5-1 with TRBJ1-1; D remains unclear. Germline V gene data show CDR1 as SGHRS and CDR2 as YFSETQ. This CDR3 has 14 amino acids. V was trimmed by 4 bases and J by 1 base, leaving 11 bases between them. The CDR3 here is CASSPQKTNTEAFF. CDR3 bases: TGCGCCAGCAGCCCACAGAAAACGAACACTGAAGCTTTCTTT.

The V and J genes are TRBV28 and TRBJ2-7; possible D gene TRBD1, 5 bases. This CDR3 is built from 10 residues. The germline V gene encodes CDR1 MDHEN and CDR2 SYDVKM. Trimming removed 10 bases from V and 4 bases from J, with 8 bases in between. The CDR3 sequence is CATSGYEQYF. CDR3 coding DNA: TGTGCCACCTCAGGGTACGAGCAGTACTTC.

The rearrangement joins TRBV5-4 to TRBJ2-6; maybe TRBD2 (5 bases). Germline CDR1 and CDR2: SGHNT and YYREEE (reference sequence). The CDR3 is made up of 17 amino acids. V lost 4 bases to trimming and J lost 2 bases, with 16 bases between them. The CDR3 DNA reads TGTGCCAGCAGCATTGCGGGTAGCCTTCCTGGGGCCAACGTCCTGACTTTC. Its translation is CASSIAGSLPGANVLTF.

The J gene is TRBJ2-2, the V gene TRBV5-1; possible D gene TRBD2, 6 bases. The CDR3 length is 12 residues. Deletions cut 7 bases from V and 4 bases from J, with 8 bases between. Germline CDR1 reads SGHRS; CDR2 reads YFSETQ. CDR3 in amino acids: CASQEGTGELFF. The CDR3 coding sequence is TGCGCCAGCCAGGAGGGCACCGGGGAGCTGTTTTTT.

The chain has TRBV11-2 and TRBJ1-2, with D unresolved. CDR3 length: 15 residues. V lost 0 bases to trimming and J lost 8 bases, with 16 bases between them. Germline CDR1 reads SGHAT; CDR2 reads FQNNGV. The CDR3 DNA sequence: TGTGCCAGCAGCTTAGATGTGTGGACTGAAATCGGCTACACCTTC. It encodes CASSLDVWTEIGYTF.

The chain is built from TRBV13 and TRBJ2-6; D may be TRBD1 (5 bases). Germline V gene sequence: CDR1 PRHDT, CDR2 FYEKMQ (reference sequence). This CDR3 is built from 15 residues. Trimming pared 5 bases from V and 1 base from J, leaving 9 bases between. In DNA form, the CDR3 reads TGTGCCAGCAGCCGTTCAGGGTCTGGGGCCAACGTCCTGACTTTC. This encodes CASSRSGSGANVLTF. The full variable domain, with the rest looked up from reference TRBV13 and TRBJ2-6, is AAGVIQSPRHLIKEKRETATLKCYPIPRHDTVYWYQQGPGQDPQFLISFYEKMQSDKGSIPDRFSAQQFSDYHSELNMSSLELGDSALYFCASSRSGSGANVLTFGAGSRLTVL.

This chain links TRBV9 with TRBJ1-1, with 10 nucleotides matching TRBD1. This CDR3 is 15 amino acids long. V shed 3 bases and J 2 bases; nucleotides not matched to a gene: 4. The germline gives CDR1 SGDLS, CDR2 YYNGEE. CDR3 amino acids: CASSDRTGGNTEAFF. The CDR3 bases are TGTGCCAGCAGCGATCGGACAGGGGGAAACACTGAAGCTTTCTTT.

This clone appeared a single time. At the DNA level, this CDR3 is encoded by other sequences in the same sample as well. CDR3 residues: CSVDRNTEAFF. For the CDR3, the DNA is TGCAGCGTCGACAGGAACACTGAAGCTTTCTTT. The rearrangement joins TRBV29-1 to TRBJ1-1, with a possible D match to TRBD1 (5 bases). The CDR3 has 11 amino acids. The ends were cut back, 6 bases at V and 1 base at J, with 6 bases in the middle. CDR1 is SQVTM and CDR2 is ANQGSEA in the germline V gene.

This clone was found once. This chain's CDR3 is CASSFDWLNIQYF. CDR3 coding DNA: TGTGCCAGCAGTTTCGACTGGCTCAACATTCAGTACTTC. This chain joins TRBV27 and TRBJ2-4; D remains unclear. The CDR3 is 13 residues long. V lost 3 bases, J lost 7 bases, and 10 bases lay in between. Germline V gives CDR1 MNHEY, CDR2 SMNVEV (reference sequence).

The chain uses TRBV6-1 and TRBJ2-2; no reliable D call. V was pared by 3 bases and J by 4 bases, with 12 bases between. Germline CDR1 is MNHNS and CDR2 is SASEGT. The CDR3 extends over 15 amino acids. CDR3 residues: CASSEFGFVTGELFF. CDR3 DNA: TGTGCCAGCAGTGAGTTCGGGTTCGTCACCGGGGAGCTGTTTTTT.

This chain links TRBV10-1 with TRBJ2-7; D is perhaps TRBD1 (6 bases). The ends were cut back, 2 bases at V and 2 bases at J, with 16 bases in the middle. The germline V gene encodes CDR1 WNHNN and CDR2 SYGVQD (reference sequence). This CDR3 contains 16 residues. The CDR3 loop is CASSEAAGTSAYEQYF. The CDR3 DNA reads TGCGCCAGCAGTGAGGCCGCTGGGACATCCGCCTACGAGCAGTACTTC.

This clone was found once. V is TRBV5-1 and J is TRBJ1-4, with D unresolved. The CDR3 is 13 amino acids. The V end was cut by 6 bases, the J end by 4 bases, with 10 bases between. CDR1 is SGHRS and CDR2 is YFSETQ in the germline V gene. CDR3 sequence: CASNEGFNEKLFF. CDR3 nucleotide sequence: TGCGCCAGCAATGAGGGCTTTAATGAAAAACTGTTTTTT.

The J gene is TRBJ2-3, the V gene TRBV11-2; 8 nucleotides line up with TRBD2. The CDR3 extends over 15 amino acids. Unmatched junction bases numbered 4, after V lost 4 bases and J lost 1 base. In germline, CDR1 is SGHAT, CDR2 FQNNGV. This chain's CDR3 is CASSSSGSGTDTQYF. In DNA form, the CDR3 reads TGTGCCAGCAGCTCCAGCGGGAGCGGCACAGATACGCAGTATTTT.

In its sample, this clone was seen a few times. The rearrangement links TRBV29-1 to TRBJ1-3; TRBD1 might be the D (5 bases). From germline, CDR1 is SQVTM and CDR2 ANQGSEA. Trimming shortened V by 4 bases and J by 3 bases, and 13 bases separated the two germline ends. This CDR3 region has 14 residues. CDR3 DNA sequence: TGCAGCGTTGTTGAAGGGGCGCTTGGAAACACCATATATTTT. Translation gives CSVVEGALGNTIYF. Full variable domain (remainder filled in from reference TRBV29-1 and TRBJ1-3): SAVISQKPSRDICQRGTSLTIQCQVDSQVTMMFWYRQQPGQSLTLIATANQGSEATYESGFVIDKFPISRPNLTFSTLTVSNMSPEDSSIYLCSVVEGALGNTIYFGEGSWLTVV.

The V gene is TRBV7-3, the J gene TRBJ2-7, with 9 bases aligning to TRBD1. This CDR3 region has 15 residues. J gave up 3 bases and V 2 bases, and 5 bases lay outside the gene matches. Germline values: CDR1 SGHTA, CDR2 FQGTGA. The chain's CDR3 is CASSLDGQGYYEQYF. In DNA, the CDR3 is TGTGCCAGCAGCTTAGACGGACAGGGGTACTACGAGCAGTACTTC.

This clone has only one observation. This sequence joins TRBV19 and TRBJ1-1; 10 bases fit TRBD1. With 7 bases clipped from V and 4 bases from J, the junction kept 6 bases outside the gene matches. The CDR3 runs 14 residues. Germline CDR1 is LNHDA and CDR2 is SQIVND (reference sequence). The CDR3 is CASIDRGRTTEAFF. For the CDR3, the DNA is TGTGCCAGTATCGACAGGGGGCGGACCACTGAAGCTTTCTTT.

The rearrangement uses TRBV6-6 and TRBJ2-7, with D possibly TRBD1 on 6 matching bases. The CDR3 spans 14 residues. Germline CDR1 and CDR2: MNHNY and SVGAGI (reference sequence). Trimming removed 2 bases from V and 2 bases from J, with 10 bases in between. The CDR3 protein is CASSYGQGTYEQYF. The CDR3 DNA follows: TGTGCCAGCAGTTACGGGCAGGGGACCTACGAGCAGTACTTC.

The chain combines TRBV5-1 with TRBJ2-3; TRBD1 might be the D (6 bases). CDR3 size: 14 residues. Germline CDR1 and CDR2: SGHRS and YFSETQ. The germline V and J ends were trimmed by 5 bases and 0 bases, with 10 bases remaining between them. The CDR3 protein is CASSPGHSTDTQYF. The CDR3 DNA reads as TGCGCCAGCAGTCCGGGACACAGCACAGATACGCAGTATTTT.